A single sample is the source of the 28 T cell receptor beta chains below, sequenced in a study of STAT5B mutations in CD4+ large granular lymphocyte leukemia (dated 2022 in TCRdb). Preparation of the library involved the immunoSEQ multiplex PCR assay. TCRdb limited this immuneACCESS table to in-frame rearrangements with V and J called. A share of clones is missing; checked studies link under half to unresolved V genes, and the rest is unexplained. Within this sample are 30,000 or so clones, with around 85% of them counted one time only. Jointly, the top ten make up about 2% of the sample. Sequencing was carried out using CD4+ T cells from blood buffy coats. Source of these receptors: a human donor in good health.

The rearrangement links TRBV7-2 to TRBJ1-5, with TRBD1 matching over 10 bases. The CDR3 runs to 16 residues. The V gene end was trimmed by 1 base and the J gene end by 1 base; junction bases not matched to a gene: 1. CDR1 and CDR2 from the germline V gene are SGHTA and FQGNSA. CDR3 DNA: TGTGCCAGCAGCTTAGAGGGACAGGGGAGCAATCAGCCCCAGCATTTT. Translating it yields CASSLEGQGSNQPQHF.

This clone has a single count. J is TRBJ2-7 and V is TRBV5-4; D is possibly TRBD2 (6 bases). The germline V gene encodes CDR1 SGHNT and CDR2 YYREEE (reference sequence). Trimming removed 4 bases from V and 6 bases from J, with 14 bases in between. The CDR3 length is 13 residues. CDR3 DNA: TGTGCCAGCAGCCCGGGCGCCGGGGGCGAGCAGTACTTC. This encodes CASSPGAGGEQYF.

This chain connects TRBV2 to TRBJ2-3; 13 bases fit TRBD2. Germline V gene data show CDR1 as SNHLY and CDR2 as FYNNEI. Losses at the gene ends were 6 bases for V and 7 bases for J; bases not matched to a gene: 7. The length of the CDR3 is 15 residues. The CDR3 loop reads CASRSTSGGAYTQYF. DNA of the CDR3: TGTGCCAGCAGATCAACTAGCGGGGGGGCATATACGCAGTATTTT. The whole variable domain, remainder taken from reference TRBV2 and TRBJ2-3, is EPEVTQTPSHQVTQMGQEVILRCVPISNHLYFYWYRQILGQKVEFLVSFYNNEISEKSEIFDDQFSVERPDGSNFTLKIRSTKLEDSAMYFCASRSTSGGAYTQYFGPGTRLTVL.

J is TRBJ2-1 and V is TRBV30; tentative D call: TRBD2 (5 bases). The CDR3 contains 13 residues. CDR1 GTSNPN and CDR2 SVGIG come from the germline V gene (reference sequence). The V and J ends lost 4 bases and 8 bases respectively, with 15 bases between them. The CDR3 DNA reads as TGTGCCTGGACTCGACGCGGACTCGATGAGCAGTTCTTC. This encodes CAWTRRGLDEQFF.

V gene TRBV6-6 combines with J gene TRBJ1-2; 9 bases agree with TRBD1. The CDR3 loop spans 15 amino acids. After removal of 4 bases from V and 8 bases from J, the junction contained 11 bases not matched to a gene. From germline, CDR1 is MNHNY and CDR2 SVGAGI (reference sequence). CDR3: CASSSGQGWSRGYTF. The CDR3, as DNA: TGTGCCAGCAGTTCCGGACAGGGGTGGTCTCGGGGCTACACCTTC.

The chain recombines TRBV12-5 with TRBJ2-1; no clear D. The germline V and J ends were trimmed by 1 base and 8 bases, with 6 bases remaining between them. Per germline, CDR1 LGHNT and CDR2 FRNRAP. This CDR3 comprises 12 residues. DNA of the CDR3: TGTGCTAGTGGTTTGGACCGGGATGAGCAGTTCTTC. Its translation is CASGLDRDEQFF.

V is TRBV27 and J is TRBJ1-6; no clear D gene. The CDR3 totals 14 residues. Trimming stripped 3 bases from V and 4 bases from J, with 7 bases between. Germline V gives CDR1 MNHEY, CDR2 SMNVEV (reference sequence). The CDR3 DNA is TGTGCCAGCAGTTTCCGGGGTTATAATTCACCCCTCCACTTT. Protein product: CASSFRGYNSPLHF.

This clone is large in the sample. This chain uses TRBV6-5 with TRBJ1-6; TRBD1 matches at 7 bases. The CDR3 extends over 13 amino acids. V shed 5 bases, J shed 8 bases, and the junction held 3 bases outside the gene matches. CDR1 and CDR2 (germline): MNHEY, SVGAGI. CDR3 DNA: TGTGCCAGCAGTAGGCAGGGGGATTCACCCCTCCACTTT. Its protein is CASSRQGDSPLHF.

The chain carries TRBV15 and TRBJ1-4; D is unclear. Deletions cut 1 base from V and 7 bases from J, with 7 bases between. The CDR3 contains 13 residues. Germline assignment: CDR1 LNHNV and CDR2 YYDKDF (reference sequence). The CDR3: CATSRGGGEKLFF. The CDR3 DNA reads TGTGCCACCAGCAGAGGGGGTGGTGAAAAACTGTTTTTT.

This chain uses TRBV5-6 with TRBJ1-4, with D possibly TRBD1 on 5 matching bases. The CDR3 has 16 amino acids. Germline V gene sequence: CDR1 SGHDT, CDR2 YYEEEE. V shed 4 bases and J shed 5 bases, with 18 bases lying between them. The CDR3 is CASSNPETGLNEKLFF. CDR3 DNA sequence: TGTGCCAGCAGCAACCCGGAAACAGGACTGAATGAAAAACTGTTTTTT.

The CDR3 DNA is TGTGCCAGCAGTTACGGCCGGGATGGCAAAAACATTCAGTACTTC. This translates into CASSYGRDGKNIQYF. The chain combines TRBV6-5 with TRBJ2-4; D possibly corresponds to TRBD2 (5 bases). The V and J ends lost 2 bases and 3 bases respectively, with 11 bases between them. There are 15 residues in the CDR3. Germline CDR1 reads MNHEY; CDR2 reads SVGAGI.

The rearrangement joins TRBV30 to TRBJ1-3; D is uncertain. The CDR3 is made up of 15 amino acids. Germline assignment: CDR1 GTSNPN and CDR2 SVGIG (reference sequence). Deletions cut 4 bases from V and 0 bases from J, with 13 bases between. In DNA form, the CDR3 reads TGTGCCTGGAAGGCAAAAAGCCTCTCTGGAAACACCATATATTTT. Its protein is CAWKAKSLSGNTIYF.

The chain carries TRBV6-1 and TRBJ2-3; 8 bases fit TRBD2. The CDR3 spans 15 residues. V shed 6 bases, J shed 5 bases, and the junction held 10 bases outside the gene matches. In germline, CDR1 is MNHNS, CDR2 SASEGT. The CDR3 region is CASRWAGGLGDTQYF. The DNA for the CDR3 is TGTGCCAGCAGATGGGCGGGGGGTTTAGGAGATACGCAGTATTTT.

V and J are TRBV10-3 and TRBJ2-7; 9 bases agree with TRBD1. Germline V gene sequence: CDR1 ENHRY, CDR2 SYGVKD. V shed 3 bases and J 1 base; nucleotides not matched to a gene: 7. The CDR3 sequence is 16 residues long. CDR3 region: CAISDRDRVGSYEQYF. The DNA for the CDR3 is TGTGCCATCAGTGACCGGGACAGGGTCGGATCCTACGAGCAGTACTTC.

This chain joins TRBV27 and TRBJ2-5, with TRBD2 identical over 14 bases. The V and J ends lost 8 bases and 3 bases, in that order; junction bases with no gene match: 20. Germline CDR1 reads MNHEY; CDR2 reads SMNVEV (reference sequence). The CDR3 covers 20 residues. The CDR3 here is CASSLGGLAGVITGKETQYF. The CDR3 DNA reads as TGTGCCAGCTCCCTGGGGGGACTAGCGGGGGTGATAACTGGAAAAGAGACCCAGTACTTC.

The chain's CDR3 is CASSMTGPGGYTF. CDR3 nucleotide sequence: TGTGCCAGCAGCATGACAGGCCCGGGAGGCTACACCTTC. The chain employs TRBV5-8 and TRBJ1-2; perhaps TRBD1 as D (6 bases). The CDR3 extends over 13 amino acids. In germline, CDR1 is SGHTS, CDR2 YDEGEE. Trimming cost V 4 bases and J 8 bases, with 15 bases left between them.

DNA for the CDR3: TGTGCCAGTAGTTCACTAGCGGGAGTGAGGGGCGAGCAGTACTTC. It is translated as CASSSLAGVRGEQYF. The gene calls are TRBV19 and TRBJ2-7, with TRBD2 identical over 11 bases. Trimming removed 5 bases from V and 6 bases from J; junction bases left unmatched: 9. The CDR3 runs to 15 residues. Germline lookup yields CDR1 LNHDA and CDR2 SQIVND (reference sequence).

This clone has only one observation. This chain connects TRBV28 to TRBJ1-5; D is unclear. V lost 3 bases and J 0 bases, leaving 9 bases between the germline ends. CDR1 and CDR2 (germline): MDHEN, SYDVKM. The CDR3 is 15 amino acids. The CDR3 DNA sequence: TGTGCCAGCAGTTTTATCGATTATAGCAATCAGCCCCAGCATTTT. The encoded protein is CASSFIDYSNQPQHF. The full variable domain, rest sourced from reference TRBV28 and TRBJ1-5, is DVKVTQSSRYLVKRTGEKVFLECVQDMDHENMFWYRQDPGLGLRLIYFSYDVKMKEKGDIPEGYSVSREKKERFSLILESASTNQTSMYLCASSFIDYSNQPQHFGDGTRLSIL.

The V gene is TRBV6-1, the J gene TRBJ1-5; the D is unclear. The CDR3 runs to 13 residues. Trimming took 2 bases from V and 7 from J, leaving 9 bases between them. CDR1 is MNHNS and CDR2 is SASEGT in the germline V gene. The CDR3 nucleotides are TGTGCCAGCAGTGAATGGGGTATACAGCCCCAGCATTTT. It codes for CASSEWGIQPQHF.

This clone was seen more than once but under ten times. In nucleotides, the CDR3 is TGCGCCAGCAGCAAGACAGGGAGGTTGAACACTGAAGCTTTCTTT. Amino acid sequence: CASSKTGRLNTEAFF. The chain employs TRBV5-1 and TRBJ1-1; 7 bases agree with TRBD1. Germline trimming cut 4 bases from V and 0 bases from J; bases unmatched to any gene: 6. Per the germline V gene, CDR1 is SGHRS and CDR2 is YFSETQ. The CDR3 runs to 15 residues.

In its sample, this clone was seen once. The V gene is TRBV2, the J gene TRBJ1-2; the match to TRBD1 covers 7 bases. Germline loops: CDR1 SNHLY, CDR2 FYNNEI. The J segment lost 0 bases and the V segment lost 9 bases, leaving 7 bases of the junction unmatched. The CDR3 has 14 amino acids. The CDR3 loop is CASSRQGPNYGYTF. CDR3 bases: TGTGCCAGTTCACGACAGGGTCCTAACTATGGCTACACCTTC.

The chain has TRBV27 and TRBJ1-2; the match to TRBD1 covers 7 bases. The V segment lost 6 bases and the J segment 1 base; nucleotides outside the gene matches: 11. Germline CDR1 reads MNHEY; CDR2 reads SMNVEV (reference sequence). The CDR3 totals 16 residues. Here the CDR3 DNA reads TGTGCCAGCAGCAAAACGGGACAGCAAGTTAACTATGGCTACACCTTC. This translates into CASSKTGQQVNYGYTF.

V is TRBV7-6 and J is TRBJ2-3; TRBD2 matches at 14 bases. This CDR3 region has 18 residues. Trimming removed 1 base from V and 7 bases from J; junction bases left unmatched: 10. CDR1 and CDR2 from the germline V gene are SGHVS and FNYEAQ. The CDR3 here is CASSLGKRLAGGPNTQYF. In DNA, the CDR3 is TGTGCCAGCAGCTTAGGGAAGCGACTAGCGGGAGGGCCAAATACGCAGTATTTT.

The V gene is TRBV5-6, the J gene TRBJ2-5; D is possibly TRBD1 or TRBD2 (5 bases each). Trimming took off 1 base at V and 9 bases at J, with 25 bases between the two ends. CDR1 is SGHDT and CDR2 is YYEEEE in the germline V gene. The CDR3 is 17 residues long. The DNA of the CDR3 is TGTGCCAGCAGCTTGTTTGGGGACCGAGTAAAAGGTGCCCCCCAGTACTTC. Translation gives CASSLFGDRVKGAPQYF.

This sequence joins TRBV5-1 and TRBJ2-2; no definite D call. CDR3 size: 13 residues. Deletions cut 6 bases from V and 5 bases from J, with 11 bases between. CDR1 and CDR2 from the germline V gene are SGHRS and YFSETQ. The CDR3 is CASTRKGTGELFF. The CDR3 nucleotides are TGCGCCAGCACCCGTAAAGGGACCGGGGAGCTGTTTTTT. Variable domain in full (rest from reference TRBV5-1 and TRBJ2-2): KAGVTQTPRYLIKTRGQQVTLSCSPISGHRSVSWYQQTPGQGLQFLFEYFSETQRNKGNFPGRFSGRQFSNSRSEMNVSTLELGDSALYLCASTRKGTGELFFGEGSRLTVL.

The chain joins TRBV5-1 to TRBJ2-1; 7 nucleotides agree with TRBD2. This CDR3 is built from 13 residues. Germline CDR1 and CDR2: SGHRS and YFSETQ. J lost 8 bases, V lost 2 bases, and 4 bases had no gene match. The CDR3 sequence: CASSFGLVDEQFF. In nucleotides, the CDR3 is TGCGCCAGCAGCTTTGGACTAGTCGATGAGCAGTTCTTC.

This chain connects TRBV5-1 to TRBJ1-4; unclear D gene. The CDR3 contains 14 residues. The germline V and J ends were trimmed by 0 bases and 3 bases, with 6 bases remaining between them. The germline V gene encodes CDR1 SGHRS and CDR2 YFSETQ. CDR3 region: CASSLDRPNEKLFF. As DNA, the CDR3 is TGCGCCAGCAGCTTGGACAGACCTAATGAAAAACTGTTTTTT. The whole variable domain, remainder taken from reference TRBV5-1 and TRBJ1-4, is KAGVTQTPRYLIKTRGQQVTLSCSPISGHRSVSWYQQTPGQGLQFLFEYFSETQRNKGNFPGRFSGRQFSNSRSEMNVSTLELGDSALYLCASSLDRPNEKLFFGSGTQLSVL.

This clone was counted between two and nine times. The rearrangement links TRBV30 to TRBJ2-7; 8 bases align to TRBD2. Germline V lookup: CDR1 GTSNPN, CDR2 SVGIG (reference sequence). V gave up 3 bases and J gave up 2 bases; unmatched junction bases: 9. This CDR3 is built from 15 residues. The CDR3, as DNA: TGTGCCTGGAGGCTCGCGGCGGGAGGTACCTACGAGCAGTACTTC. Its protein product is CAWRLAAGGTYEQYF.